Listed below are T cell receptor beta chains from one sample, sequenced in a study of cytomegalovirus exposure and HLA in healthy donors. The assay was immunoSEQ multiplex PCR, and TCRdb's table has in-frame clones only and misses some. The table includes 150,000 to 200,000 clones, about 83% detected once. The specimen was PBMCs. All receptors come from a woman aged 25-40 years in good health and CMV-seropositive. The CDR3 runs from the conserved cysteine through the conserved F or W. The order of the fields is J gene, V gene, clone size, D gene, CDR3 protein, CDR3 DNA. A D gene is named only where the DNA matches it firmly. Only part of the rows carry a size: once, few, many, or a class if the clone is expanded.

TRBJ1-5,TRBV4-1,-,-,CASSQDRGRGQPQHF,TGCGCCAGCAGCCAAGATCGGGGGAGGGGTCAGCCCCAGCATTTT
TRBJ1-2,TRBV27,-,-,CASSAPPGIYGYTF,TGTGCCAGCAGTGCCCCACCGGGGATATATGGCTACACCTTC
TRBJ2-6,TRBV4-1,-,TRBD2,CASSQPTSGANVLTF,TGCGCCAGCAGCCAGCCGACTAGCGGGGCCAACGTCCTGACTTTC
TRBJ2-1,TRBV10-3,-,-,CAISDGGSGNEQFF,TGTGCCATCAGTGATGGTGGGAGCGGAAATGAGCAGTTCTTC
TRBJ1-2,TRBV29-1,-,-,CSVDRNNGYTF,TGCAGCGTTGACAGGAATAATGGCTACACCTTC
TRBJ1-5,TRBV11-2,-,TRBD1,CASSLEGGAGQPQHF,TGTGCCAGCAGCTTAGAAGGGGGCGCCGGCCAGCCCCAGCATTTT
TRBJ2-2,TRBV5-1,-,-,CASAIDRTTNTGELFF,TGCGCCAGCGCAATCGACAGGACGACGAACACCGGGGAGCTGTTTTTT
TRBJ2-7,TRBV7-9,-,TRBD2,CASSSSGRSYEQYF,TGTGCCAGCAGCTCGAGCGGGAGGTCCTACGAGCAGTACTTC
TRBJ2-7,TRBV15,-,-,CATSRDRGAYEQYF,TGTGCCACCAGCAGAGACAGGGGTGCTTACGAGCAGTACTTC
TRBJ2-2,TRBV19,-,TRBD2,CASSGAGGPPGELFF,TGTGCCAGTTCTGGCGCGGGAGGGCCACCCGGGGAGCTGTTTTTT
TRBJ2-2,TRBV28,-,TRBD1,CASSPDREGGRELFF,TGTGCCAGCAGCCCTGACAGGGAAGGGGGCCGGGAGCTGTTTTTT
TRBJ2-1,TRBV2,few,-,CASSEESNQLSSEQFF,TGTGCCAGCAGTGAAGAATCAAACCAACTATCGAGTGAGCAGTTCTTC
TRBJ1-3,TRBV7-3,-,TRBD1,CASSLTAGTRRGDTIYF,TGTGCCAGCAGCTTAACCGCCGGGACACGCAGGGGGGACACCATATATTTT
TRBJ2-1,TRBV7-2,-,TRBD2,CASSPRTSGSYFNEQFF,TGTGCCAGCAGCCCCAGGACTAGCGGGAGCTATTTCAATGAGCAGTTCTTC
TRBJ1-2,TRBV10-3,-,-,CAISAKTALNGYTF,TGTGCCATCAGTGCAAAGACAGCGTTGAATGGCTACACCTTC
TRBJ2-2,TRBV4-3,-,-,CASSQGTVNTGELFF,TGCGCCAGCAGCCAAGGGACAGTTAACACCGGGGAGCTGTTTTTT
TRBJ1-2,TRBV6-1,-,-,CASRGGLAGYTF,TGTGCCAGCCGGGGGGGACTTGCGGGCTACACCTTC
TRBJ2-7,TRBV5-1,-,TRBD1,CASSLRTGLTYEQYF,TGCGCCAGCAGCTTGAGGACAGGGCTTACCTACGAGCAGTACTTC
TRBJ2-5,TRBV4-1,-,-,CASSQELLEVETQYF,TGCGCCAGCAGCCAGGAATTACTAGAAGTGGAGACCCAGTACTTC
TRBJ2-1,TRBV6-1,-,-,CASITSGLPNNEQFF,TGTGCCAGCATCACAAGCGGACTCCCAAACAATGAGCAGTTCTTC
TRBJ2-7,TRBV6-4,-,TRBD2,CASIHRGGSYEQYF,TGTGCCAGCATCCACCGGGGGGGCTCCTACGAGCAGTACTTC
TRBJ1-2,TRBV5-1,few,-,CASSWGDRRANYGYTF,TGCGCCAGCAGCTGGGGAGACAGGCGAGCTAACTATGGCTACACCTTC
TRBJ1-3,TRBV7-9,-,-,CASSLSRGENTIYF,TGTGCCAGCAGCTTATCCCGGGGGGAAAACACCATATATTTT
TRBJ1-2,TRBV19,-,TRBD1,CASSMIGQALYGYTF,TGTGCCAGTAGTATGATCGGACAGGCGCTTTATGGCTACACCTTC
TRBJ1-2,TRBV5-5,-,TRBD1,CASSFAGQGDGGYTF,TGTGCCAGCAGCTTTGCGGGACAGGGGGATGGTGGCTACACCTTC
TRBJ1-1,TRBV7-2,-,TRBD1,CASTPGTGRVNTEAFF,TGTGCCAGCACCCCGGGGACAGGGAGGGTGAACACTGAAGCTTTCTTT
TRBJ1-1,TRBV14,-,-,CASSQGRDTEAFF,TGTGCCAGCAGCCAAGGGAGAGACACTGAAGCTTTCTTT
TRBJ2-2,TRBV10-3,-,-,CATTGSNTGELFF,TGTGCTACCACCGGGAGTAACACCGGGGAGCTGTTTTTT
TRBJ2-5,TRBV9,-,TRBD2,CASSVEGGMSETQYF,TGTGCCAGCAGCGTCGAGGGAGGGATGAGCGAGACCCAGTACTTC
TRBJ1-3,TRBV7-9,-,-,CASSLAGGRGKNSGNTIYF,TGTGCCAGCAGCTTAGCCGGTGGGCGAGGGAAGAACTCTGGAAACACCATATATTTT
TRBJ1-2,TRBV4-1,-,-,CASSQESYGYTF,TGCGCCAGCAGCCAAGAATCATATGGCTACACCTTC
TRBJ2-3,TRBV11-2,-,TRBD1,CASSLSGGQGTDTQYF,TGTGCCAGCAGCTTATCCGGGGGACAGGGCACAGATACGCAGTATTTT
TRBJ2-7,TRBV4-2,-,TRBD2,CANSQGAGAGGMYEQYF,TGTGCCAACAGCCAAGGGGCTGGGGCGGGAGGGATGTACGAGCAGTACTTC
TRBJ2-7,TRBV6-1,once,-,CASSEGSTVTYEQYF,TGTGCCAGCAGTGAAGGGAGTACGGTGACCTACGAGCAGTACTTC
TRBJ1-5,TRBV15,-,-,CATSRGRAPNQPQHF,TGTGCCACCAGCAGGGGCAGGGCCCCCAATCAGCCCCAGCATTTT
TRBJ2-7,TRBV7-9,-,-,CASSRLEASYEQYF,TGTGCCAGCAGCCGGCTGGAGGCCTCCTACGAGCAGTACTTC
TRBJ1-2,TRBV5-5,-,TRBD1,CASTRRGTGGMGGYTF,TGTGCCAGCACCCGAAGGGGGACAGGAGGTATGGGTGGCTACACCTTC
TRBJ2-3,TRBV7-2,-,TRBD2,CASSSRLASRTDTQYF,TGTGCCAGCAGCTCCCGACTAGCTTCTCGCACAGATACGCAGTATTTT
TRBJ2-1,TRBV19,-,TRBD1,CASSIRQGHEQFF,TGTGCCAGTAGTATCAGACAGGGCCATGAGCAGTTCTTC
TRBJ2-7,TRBV7-9,once,TRBD1,CASGGQGHYEQYF,TGTGCCAGCGGGGGACAGGGGCATTACGAGCAGTACTTC
TRBJ1-3,TRBV7-2,-,-,CASSLVLGDTIYF,TGTGCCAGCAGCTTAGTTCTTGGAGACACCATATATTTT
TRBJ1-1,TRBV19,-,-,CASSIAHGGTEAFF,TGTGCCAGTAGTATAGCCCACGGGGGCACTGAAGCTTTCTTT
TRBJ2-2,TRBV7-2,-,-,CASSTRGAHGELFF,TGTGCCAGCAGCACCCGAGGAGCTCACGGGGAGCTGTTTTTT
TRBJ2-3,TRBV6-8,-,TRBD2,CASSHTGTSGGTDTQYF,TGTGCCAGCAGCCACACCGGGACTAGCGGGGGCACAGATACGCAGTATTTT
TRBJ2-7,TRBV5-4,-,-,CASSSSGTRYEQYF,TGTGCCAGCAGCTCCTCCGGGACACGGTACGAGCAGTACTTC
TRBJ1-2,TRBV6-6,-,-,CATGDGTPSYGYTF,TGTGCCACGGGCGACGGGACACCTTCCTATGGCTACACCTTC